This TCR beta chain was found in a study of cytomegalovirus exposure and HLA in healthy donors. General study results and limits: The authors later found most CMV-associated TCR beta chains appeared HLA-restricted.

This CDR3 has 16 residues. Germline CDR1 and CDR2: MNHEY and SVGAGI. Trimming took 4 bases from V and 0 from J, leaving 13 bases between them. Points on this clone: The antigen is undetermined.

The primer mix had 60 Vbeta and 13 Jbeta primers. Using immunoSEQ multiplex PCR, the repertoire was profiled, and TCRdb retains in-frame clones only, with some absent. The sample yields under 200,000 clones, about 77% seen once. This clonotype was obtained from a man aged 25-40 years in good health and CMV-seronegative. The J gene is TRBJ2-1, the V gene TRBV6-5; D perhaps matches TRBD1 (6 bases). Sequenced: PBMCs. This CDR3 reads CASSSEGVSSYNEQFF. As DNA, the CDR3 is TGTGCCAGCAGTTCTGAGGGGGTCAGCTCCTACAATGAGCAGTTCTTC.